This TCR beta chain was sequenced in a study of T cells in Graves' hyperthyroidism and ophthalmopathy. Researchers barred patients who had uncontrolled infection, other autoimmune disease, pregnancy or lactation. Extraction of PBMCs used 10 ml of fresh peripheral blood. The CDR3 totals 18 residues. With 3 bases clipped from V and 7 bases from J, the junction kept 18 bases outside the gene matches. Germline assignment: CDR1 SGHDT and CDR2 YYEEEE. Points on this clonotype: Its antigen is undetermined.

RNA transcripts yielded amplified TCR beta CDR3 regions. The TCR CDR3 first-round RT-PCR relied on the HTBI primer set. TCRdb redid the calling of the multiplex PCR reads with MiXCR, one entry per CDR3 protein. The data hold about 610,000 distinct CDR3 sequences, with 16% observed a single time. General study points: Most clonotypes expanded in thyroid above 0.001 were likewise present in blood. Model output signaled ophthalmopathy a median 6.5 months ahead of onset.

Sequences were obtained from blood. V gene TRBV5-6 combines with J gene TRBJ2-1; 8 positions agree with TRBD2. This sequence originates from a woman in her 40s with Graves' ophthalmopathy. The CDR3 loop reads CASSSPAFELAGGNEQFF. The CDR3 nucleotides read TGTGCCAGCAGCTCACCCGCGTTCGAGCTGGCGGGAGGTAATGAGCAGTTCTTC.